This T cell receptor beta chain was sequenced in a study of cytomegalovirus exposure and HLA in healthy donors. Vbeta (60) and Jbeta (13) primers were used in the PCR. This table comes from immunoSEQ multiplex PCR, and its TCRdb copy is limited to in-frame clones, with some not included. Recorded for this sample: 150,000 or so clones. Study observations and caveats: A later analysis reportedly found fewer N-insertions in an Asian-associated ancestry cluster than the roughly 670-donor mean. Most TCR sequences proved rare, with some public TCRs found in many donors. Prior analysis indicated that the majority of TCR beta V segments exhibited productivity approximately 87% or approximately 30% of the time.

CDR3 size: 12 residues. Per germline, CDR1 GTSNPN and CDR2 SVGIG (reference sequence). The V gene lost 4 bases and the J gene lost 0 bases, with 7 bases spanning the gap. Details on this clone: What it binds is unknown.

This chain uses TRBV30 with TRBJ2-7; D possibly corresponds to TRBD2 (5 bases). Sequencing was carried out using PBMCs. The sequence was obtained from a woman aged 35 to 49 in good health and CMV-seropositive. The DNA for the CDR3 is TGTGCCTGGACGGGATCCTCCTACGAGCAGTACTTC. This sequence encodes CAWTGSSYEQYF.